The 8 T cell receptor beta chains in this list originate from one sample, sequenced in a study of T cell changes during pregnancy in multiple sclerosis. Libraries were prepared by immunoSEQ multiplex PCR; TCRdb keeps only in-frame clonotypes and omits some of them. The repertoire holds 60,000 to 75,000 clones, with 92% as singletons. The material was peripheral blood, obtained in the second trimester of pregnancy. The receptors here all came from a female donor in good health, enrolled as a control in a pregnancy study.

The rearrangement joins TRBV9 to TRBJ2-7; 8 bases match TRBD2. The CDR3 loop spans 14 amino acids. Germline values: CDR1 SGDLS, CDR2 YYNGEE. The J segment lost 3 bases and the V segment lost 4 bases, leaving 6 bases of the junction unmatched. In DNA, the CDR3 is TGTGCCAGCAGCCTCCGAGCGGGAGACTACGAGCAGTACTTC. This sequence encodes CASSLRAGDYEQYF.

The rearrangement uses TRBV28 and TRBJ2-1; 16 bases agree with TRBD2. The ends lost 5 bases at V and 8 bases at J; junction bases unmatched: 3. This CDR3 has 15 amino acids. Germline lookup yields CDR1 MDHEN and CDR2 SYDVKM. This CDR3 is CASSIGTSGRDEQFF. The DNA for the CDR3 is TGTGCCAGCAGTATCGGGACTAGCGGGAGGGATGAGCAGTTCTTC.

V and J are TRBV5-8 and TRBJ1-2, with D possibly matching TRBD1 (5 bases). Trimming cost V 7 bases and J 1 base, with 17 bases left between them. Germline V gives CDR1 SGHTS, CDR2 YDEGEE. This CDR3 contains 15 residues. The CDR3: CASSWEGRINYGYTF. In nucleotides, the CDR3 is TGTGCCAGCTCATGGGAGGGGCGAATTAACTATGGCTACACCTTC.

This clone was recorded once. The chain is built from TRBV7-9 and TRBJ2-7; maybe TRBD2 (5 bases). Trimming shortened V by 5 bases and J by 3 bases, and 17 bases separated the two germline ends. The germline gives CDR1 SEHNR, CDR2 FQNEAQ (reference sequence). The CDR3 sequence is 15 residues long. CDR3 region: CASSPSRAGGYEQYF. CDR3 DNA: TGTGCCAGCAGCCCCTCTCGGGCAGGAGGCTACGAGCAGTACTTC.

To note about this clone: The same CDR3 arises from other DNA sequences in this sample as well. V usage is TRBV25-1 and J usage is TRBJ2-6, with 11 bases fitting TRBD1. Per germline, CDR1 MGHDK and CDR2 SYGVNS. The CDR3 spans 14 residues. The CDR3 nucleotides read TGTGCTAGTTCAGGACAGGGGGCTGGCAACGTCCTGACTTTC. It yields the protein CASSGQGAGNVLTF.

This rearrangement joins TRBV5-1 to TRBJ2-7, with a tentative D call TRBD2 (6 bases). CDR3 length: 14 residues. V lost 2 bases, J lost 5 bases, and 14 bases lay in between. The germline CDR1 and CDR2 sequences are SGHRS and YFSETQ. Here the CDR3 DNA reads TGCGCCAGCAGCTTTATTTTCGGAGGGGACGAGCAGTACTTC. Encoded protein: CASSFIFGGDEQYF.

The chain combines TRBV23-1 with TRBJ2-3, with D unresolved. Being an ORF, TRBV23-1 has a function that is uncertain. Trimming took 0 bases from V and 5 from J, leaving 24 bases between them. The CDR3 loop spans 19 amino acids. This CDR3 reads CASSQSPLRLLGSKDTQYF. CDR3 nucleotides: TGCGCCAGCAGTCAATCACCCCTCCGACTTCTTGGGTCCAAAGATACGCAGTATTTT.

The chain uses TRBV25-1 and TRBJ1-4; D is undetermined. There are 13 residues in the CDR3. Looked up from germline, CDR1 is MGHDK and CDR2 is SYGVNS. V gave up 8 bases and J gave up 4 bases, with 11 bases separating them. The CDR3 DNA reads TGTGCCAGCCTTGGGTACAGTAATGAAAAACTGTTTTTT. Its protein is CASLGYSNEKLFF. Looking up the rest from reference TRBV25-1 and TRBJ1-4 gives the full variable domain: EADIYQTPRYLVIGTGKKITLECSQTMGHDKMYWYQQDPGMELHLIHYSYGVNSTEKGDLSSESTVSRIRTEHFPLTLESARPSHTSQYLCASLGYSNEKLFFGSGTQLSVL.